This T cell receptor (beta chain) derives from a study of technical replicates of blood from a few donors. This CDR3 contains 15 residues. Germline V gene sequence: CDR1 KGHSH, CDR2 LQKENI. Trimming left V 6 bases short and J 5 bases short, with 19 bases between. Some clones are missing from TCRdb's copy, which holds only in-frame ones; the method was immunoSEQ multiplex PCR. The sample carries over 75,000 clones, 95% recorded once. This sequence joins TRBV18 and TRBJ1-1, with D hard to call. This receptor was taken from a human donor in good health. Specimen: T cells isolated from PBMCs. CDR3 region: CASSPLPSRGTEAFF. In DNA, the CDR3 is TGTGCCAGCTCCCCCCTACCCAGCCGGGGAACTGAAGCTTTCTTT.